Shown below are 24 T cell receptor beta chains from a single sample sequenced in a study of T cells in Graves' hyperthyroidism and ophthalmopathy. TCR beta CDR3 regions were amplified from RNA transcripts. In the first-round RT-PCR of the TCR CDR3, the HTBI primer set was used. TCRdb re-derived calls from the multiplex PCR reads in MiXCR, one entry per CDR3 protein. The sample shows under 450,000 distinct CDR3 sequences, approximately 14% of them seen only once. What was sequenced was blood. All receptors come from a woman aged 18-29 years with Graves' hyperthyroidism.

This clonotype has at least ten counts. The gene calls are TRBV20-1 and TRBJ2-1; 11 bases are shared with TRBD2. Germline loops: CDR1 DFQATT, CDR2 SNEGSKA (reference sequence). The length of the CDR3 is 18 residues. With 5 bases clipped from V and 0 bases from J, the junction kept 12 bases outside the gene matches. CDR3 coding DNA: TGCAGTGCTTTGGGGACTAGCGGCATCCAGAGCTCCTACAATGAGCAGTTCTTC. Its translation is CSALGTSGIQSSYNEQFF.

At least ten counts were recorded for this clonotype. The chain employs TRBV12-3 or TRBV12-4 and TRBJ2-7; D not certain. This CDR3 is built from 11 residues. V lost 2 bases and J 5 bases, leaving 4 bases between the germline ends. The CDR3 is CASSLYDEQYF. As DNA, the CDR3 is TGTGCCAGCAGTTTATACGACGAGCAGTACTTC.

The genes are TRBV18 and TRBJ1-2, with D unresolved. Germline lookup yields CDR1 KGHSH and CDR2 LQKENI. With 3 bases removed from V and 2 bases from J, the gap between germline ends came to 10 bases. This CDR3 contains 14 residues. The CDR3 coding sequence is TGTGCCAGCTCACCCCAAGAAGGAAACTATGGCTACACCTTC. Translated, it gives CASSPQEGNYGYTF.

The genes are TRBV15 and TRBJ2-7; D call uncertain. The V end was cut by 0 bases, the J end by 3 bases, with 12 bases between. This CDR3 comprises 15 residues. Germline CDR1 and CDR2: LNHNV and YYDKDF (reference sequence). CDR3 loop: CATSRELQTYYEQYF. DNA of the CDR3: TGTGCCACCAGCAGAGAGCTGCAAACCTACTACGAGCAGTACTTC.

At least ten counts were recorded for this clonotype. The V gene is TRBV5-1, the J gene TRBJ1-2; 8 bases map to TRBD1. Germline V gene sequence: CDR1 SGHRS, CDR2 YFSETQ. Losses at the gene ends were 8 bases for V and 4 bases for J; bases not matched to a gene: 1. The CDR3 is 11 amino acids. The CDR3 reads CARGTGYGYTF. CDR3 in DNA: TGCGCCAGAGGGACAGGCTATGGCTACACCTTC. Based on the CDR3 plus reference TRBV5-1 and TRBJ1-2, the full variable domain is KAGVTQTPRYLIKTRGQQVTLSCSPISGHRSVSWYQQTPGQGLQFLFEYFSETQRNKGNFPGRFSGRQFSNSRSEMNVSTLELGDSALYLCARGTGYGYTFGSGTRLTVV.

Here the CDR3 DNA reads TGTGCCAGTAGTGAGAAAAGCTTACGACAAGAGACCCAGTACTTC. Protein: CASSEKSLRQETQYF. V usage is TRBV5-6 and J usage is TRBJ2-5; D is unresolved. V lost 8 bases and J 2 bases, leaving 19 bases between the germline ends. The V gene's germline CDR1 is SGHDT and CDR2 YYEEEE. CDR3 length: 15 amino acids.

The J gene is TRBJ1-1, the V gene TRBV19, with 8 nucleotides matching TRBD1. Trimming at V came to 3 bases and at J to 6 bases, leaving 3 bases not matched to a gene. The V gene's germline CDR1 is LNHDA and CDR2 SQIVND (reference sequence). CDR3 length: 13 amino acids. CDR3 DNA: TGTGCCAGTAGTATCCAGGGGGCGTCTGAAGCTTTCTTT. This gives the protein CASSIQGASEAFF.

The chain couples TRBV6-5 to TRBJ2-7, with 9 bases lining up with TRBD2. The V gene end was trimmed by 7 bases and the J gene end by 6 bases; junction bases not matched to a gene: 13. Germline CDR1 MNHEY, CDR2 SVGAGI. This CDR3 is 15 amino acids long. CDR3 amino acids: CASTSSGKGAGEQYF. The CDR3 DNA reads TGTGCCAGCACCTCTAGCGGGAAGGGGGCCGGCGAGCAGTACTTC.

This chain uses TRBV5-6 with TRBJ2-7, with D unclear. CDR1 and CDR2 from the germline V gene are SGHDT and YYEEEE. V shed 0 bases and J shed 0 bases, with 10 bases lying between them. The CDR3 is 15 residues long. The CDR3 here is CASSLAVDGSYEQYF. For the CDR3, the DNA is TGTGCCAGCAGCTTGGCGGTGGACGGCTCCTACGAGCAGTACTTC.

There are a few counts of this clonotype. V usage is TRBV2 and J usage is TRBJ1-6, with unresolved D. Germline assignment: CDR1 SNHLY and CDR2 FYNNEI. CDR3 length: 16 residues. V was pared by 7 bases and J by 0 bases, with 13 bases between. In nucleotides, the CDR3 is TGTGCCAGCATCCGAGAAGGTAGCTCCTATAATTCACCCCTCCACTTT. Protein: CASIREGSSYNSPLHF.

This clonotype has a handful of counts. The chain links TRBV9 to TRBJ2-5, with 11 bases identical to TRBD2. The CDR3 totals 17 residues. After removal of 0 bases from V and 5 bases from J, the junction contained 9 bases not matched to a gene. The V gene's germline CDR1 is SGDLS and CDR2 YYNGEE. CDR3 DNA: TGTGCCAGCAGCGTAGGTGGTAGCGGGGGGGCAGGGGAGACCCAGTACTTC. It yields the protein CASSVGGSGGAGETQYF. The full variable domain, completed using reference TRBV9 and TRBJ2-5, is DSGVTQTPKHLITATGQRVTLRCSPRSGDLSVYWYQQSLDQGLQFLIQYYNGEERAKGNILERFSAQQFPDLHSELNLSSLELGDSALYFCASSVGGSGGAGETQYFGPGTRLLVL.

The gene calls are TRBV5-8 and TRBJ2-1; maybe TRBD2 (6 bases). The CDR3 has 15 amino acids. Trimming pared 6 bases from V and 4 bases from J, leaving 17 bases between. Germline V gives CDR1 SGHTS, CDR2 YDEGEE. The CDR3 DNA reads TGTGCCAGCAACGGAGTAGCGGTTAAATACAATGAGCAGTTCTTC. Protein sequence: CASNGVAVKYNEQFF.

This clonotype was seen many times. The gene calls are TRBV7-8 and TRBJ2-5; 10 nucleotides match TRBD1. Germline-derived CDR1 and CDR2 are SGHVS and FQNEAQ. V shed 2 bases, J shed 5 bases, and the junction held 5 bases outside the gene matches. This CDR3 has 15 residues. The CDR3 loop reads CASSLRDRGWETQYF. DNA of the CDR3: TGTGCCAGCAGCTTAAGGGACAGGGGATGGGAGACCCAGTACTTC.

This clonotype occurred many times. V gene TRBV4-1 combines with J gene TRBJ2-7; possible D gene TRBD2, 5 bases. This CDR3 spans 15 amino acids. Germline-derived CDR1 and CDR2 are MGHRA and YSYEKL. V dropped 4 bases and J dropped 0 bases, with 13 bases sitting between them. CDR3 amino acids: CASSPGFGNSYEQYF. The CDR3 DNA sequence: TGCGCCAGCAGCCCCGGCTTCGGGAACTCCTACGAGCAGTACTTC.

This clonotype was recorded many times. This chain uses TRBV11-2 with TRBJ2-3; 11 bases agree with TRBD2. Trimming cost V 5 bases and J 5 bases; bases outside gene matches: 24. Germline V CDR1 and CDR2: SGHAT, FQNNGV. This CDR3 is 21 amino acids long. The CDR3 DNA reads TGTGCCAGCAGCCTCGAAATATCCTATGGGACTAGCGGAGGGCCGGGAGATACGCAGTATTTT. Encoded protein: CASSLEISYGTSGGPGDTQYF. Combining the CDR3 with reference TRBV11-2 and TRBJ2-3 gives the whole variable domain EAGVAQSPRYKIIEKRQSVAFWCNPISGHATLYWYQQILGQGPKLLIQFQNNGVVDDSQLPKDRFSAERLKGVDSTLKIQPAKLEDSAVYLCASSLEISYGTSGGPGDTQYFGPGTRLTVL.

This clonotype was counted between two and nine times. This chain links TRBV19 with TRBJ2-2, with D possibly TRBD1 on 6 matching bases. Trimming shortened V by 4 bases and J by 6 bases, and 15 bases separated the two germline ends. Germline V gene sequence: CDR1 LNHDA, CDR2 SQIVND (reference sequence). This CDR3 spans 15 amino acids. The CDR3 DNA follows: TGTGCCAGTAGTAGGCATACAGGGAAGCCCGGGGAGCTGTTTTTT. This sequence encodes CASSRHTGKPGELFF. Looking up the rest from reference TRBV19 and TRBJ2-2 gives the full variable domain: DGGITQSPKYLFRKEGQNVTLSCEQNLNHDAMYWYRQDPGQGLRLIYYSQIVNDFQKGDIAEGYSVSREKKESFPLTVTSAQKNPTAFYLCASSRHTGKPGELFFGEGSRLTVL.

This clonotype was seen only once. Germline is not matched at one junction end, which may reflect a read error. This rearrangement joins TRBV7-8 to TRBJ2-3; 10 nucleotides align to TRBD2. The CDR3 length is 15 residues. In germline, CDR1 is SGHVS, CDR2 FQNEAQ. CDR3 DNA: TGTGCCAACAGCTTTCTAGCGGGAGATGCAGATACGCAGTATTTT. It is translated as CANSFLAGDADTQYF.

This clonotype was counted only a few times. This rearrangement joins TRBV6-2 or TRBV6-3 to TRBJ2-3; D gene ambiguous. Germline assignment: CDR1 MNHEY and CDR2 SVGEGT. This CDR3 is built from 14 residues. The V end lost 2 bases, the J end lost 3 bases, and 9 bases lay between the germline ends. CDR3: CASSYVGYTDTQYF. The CDR3 region has the DNA TGTGCCAGCAGTTACGTAGGGTATACAGATACGCAGTATTTT.

This clonotype was counted many times. The chain links TRBV20-1 to TRBJ2-7; 10 positions match TRBD2. The CDR3 has 13 residues. Germline CDR1 reads DFQATT; CDR2 reads SNEGSKA (reference sequence). V shed 7 bases and J 5 bases; nucleotides not matched to a gene: 8. DNA of the CDR3: TGCAGTGTCCCTAGCGGGAGTTTGAACGAGCAGTACTTC. This codes for CSVPSGSLNEQYF.

This clonotype was seen many times. The V and J genes are TRBV5-1 and TRBJ1-1; D remains ambiguous. The CDR3 totals 13 residues. V was pared by 4 bases and J by 5 bases, with 12 bases between. The germline V gene has CDR1 SGHRS and CDR2 YFSETQ. The CDR3 region has the DNA TGCGCCAGCAGCACCTCGGCCAAAACTGAAGCTTTCTTT. This gives the protein CASSTSAKTEAFF.

The table lists this clonotype with a few counts. Sequence at one end of the junction differs from germline and may be a read error. J is TRBJ2-4 and V is TRBV6-1, with D uncertain. Germline-derived CDR1 and CDR2 are MNHNS and SASEGT. This CDR3 has 14 amino acids. The CDR3 DNA sequence: TGTGCCAGCAGTCAAGCCCTAGCCAAAAACATTCAGTACTTC. This codes for CASSQALAKNIQYF.

The chain combines TRBV27 with TRBJ2-3; D possibly matches TRBD1 or TRBD2 (6 bases each). The CDR3 runs to 14 residues. Trimming removed 8 bases at V and 5 bases at J, with 17 bases between. Germline V gives CDR1 MNHEY, CDR2 SMNVEV (reference sequence). The CDR3 sequence: CASGIAEQGDTQYF. The CDR3 nucleotides are TGTGCCAGCGGTATAGCGGAACAGGGAGATACGCAGTATTTT.

This clonotype was counted a few times. One end of the junction varies from germline; a read error may be responsible. The chain is built from TRBV5-1 and TRBJ2-1; no clear D. This CDR3 region has 13 residues. Germline CDR1 is SGHRS and CDR2 is YFSETQ. CDR3 DNA sequence: TGCGCCAGCAGCTTGTCCTCCCACAATGAGCAGTTCTTC. It specifies CASSLSSHNEQFF.

This clonotype was recorded many times. The chain links TRBV12-3 or TRBV12-4 to TRBJ1-4; D perhaps matches TRBD1 (5 bases). Trimming stripped 5 bases from V and 8 bases from J, with 18 bases between. CDR3 size: 15 residues. Here the CDR3 reads CASSPTRARGEKLFF. CDR3 in DNA: TGTGCCAGCAGTCCTACCAGGGCACGAGGAGAAAAACTGTTTTTT.